This is a list of T cell receptor beta chains from one sample in a study of blood T cell repertoires in COVID-19. Sequencing used immunoSEQ multiplex PCR; TCRdb keeps in-frame clones, though not all of them. The sample has more than 55,000 clones; approximately 87% are singletons. The specimen was peripheral blood. The receptor set was obtained from a man aged 55 to 69 with active or convalescent COVID-19. CDR3s include the opening cysteine and the closing phenylalanine or tryptophan. A D gene is named only where the DNA matches it firmly. Size values are once, few and many counts, or a class for expanded clones, and some rows have none.

TGTGCCAGCGGCCGGAGCTCCTACGAGCAGTACTTC	CASGRSSYEQYF	12	NA	TRBJ2-7	TRBV7-9	NA
TGTGCCAGCAGTGAACAGCGTCGGCAGGGGGCGCCAGATACGCAGTATTTT	CASSEQRRQGAPDTQYF	17	NA	TRBJ2-3	TRBV6-1	TRBD1
TGTGCCAGCAGCTTGATACTCCAGGGATACTATGGCTACACCTTC	CASSLILQGYYGYTF	15	NA	TRBJ1-2	TRBV5-8	NA
TGTGCCAGCAGCCCCCTAGCGGGAGGAGCGAACACCGGGGAGCTGTTTTTT	CASSPLAGGANTGELFF	17	NA	TRBJ2-2	TRBV5-4	TRBD2
TGTGCCAGCAGTAGGGACAGGGGGGAGTATGGCTACACCTTC	CASSRDRGEYGYTF	14	NA	TRBJ1-2	TRBV7-9	TRBD1
TGTGCCAGCAGCTCAGCCATATACCGGGACAGGGGGGATAATGAAAAACTGTTTTTT	CASSSAIYRDRGDNEKLFF	19	NA	TRBJ1-4	TRBV11-2	TRBD1
TGTGCCAGCAGCTTGGTCGGGGGTGGGACCTACACTGAAGCTTTCTTT	CASSLVGGGTYTEAFF	16	NA	TRBJ1-1	TRBV5-5	NA
TGCGCCAGCAGCTTGGGGACTAGCGGGGGTGAGCAGTTCTTC	CASSLGTSGGEQFF	14	once	TRBJ2-1	TRBV5-1	TRBD2
TGTGCCAGCAGCTATGACAGGGGAAACACTGAAGCTTTCTTT	CASSYDRGNTEAFF	14	once	TRBJ1-1	TRBV6-5	TRBD1
TGCAGCGGCGGGGACCGCGCTGGAAACACCATATATTTT	CSGGDRAGNTIYF	13	once	TRBJ1-3	TRBV29-1	NA
TGCGCCAGCAGCTTGTTAGGGGGGGACACTGAAGCTTTCTTT	CASSLLGGDTEAFF	14	NA	TRBJ1-1	TRBV5-1	NA
TGTGCCAGCAGTTTCCTAGCGGCGAATGAGCAGTTCTTC	CASSFLAANEQFF	13	NA	TRBJ2-1	TRBV27	TRBD2
TGTGCCAGCAGTCCAGGGTTATCCGATACGCAGTATTTT	CASSPGLSDTQYF	13	once	TRBJ2-3	TRBV28	NA
TGTGCCAGCAGCTTACAGGACAGAATCTCCTACAATGAGCAGTTCTTC	CASSLQDRISYNEQFF	16	NA	TRBJ2-1	TRBV11-2	NA
TGTGCCTGGAGTGGACAGGGAGTGGGAGGCTACACCTTC	CAWSGQGVGGYTF	13	NA	TRBJ1-2	TRBV30	TRBD1
TGTGCCAGCAGTGAAGGGCTACTAGCGGGTGAATACAATGAGCAGTTCTTC	CASSEGLLAGEYNEQFF	17	NA	TRBJ2-1	TRBV2	TRBD2
TGTGCCAGCAGCTTCGAACAGCATCTTCCAGACTTCTTT	CASSFEQHLPDFF	13	NA	TRBJ1-1	TRBV11-2	NA
TGTGCCAGCAGTCCTAACAGGGGGCCCCCCTACGAGCAGTACTTC	CASSPNRGPPYEQYF	15	NA	TRBJ2-7	TRBV6-5	TRBD1
TGTGCCAGTAGTATGGCTAGCGGGAACACCGGGGAGCTGTTTTTT	CASSMASGNTGELFF	15	NA	TRBJ2-2	TRBV19	TRBD2
TGTGCCAGCAGTTTGACAGGGAACCGGGCCGGGGAGCTGTTTTTT	CASSLTGNRAGELFF	15	NA	TRBJ2-2	TRBV28	TRBD1
TGTGCCAGCAGCCAAGATATAAAGACGAGGGATGAGCAGTTCTTC	CASSQDIKTRDEQFF	15	NA	TRBJ2-1	TRBV14	NA
TGTGCCAGCACCCTCGACAGGGGTGGGGAGCAGTTCTTC	CASTLDRGGEQFF	13	NA	TRBJ2-1	TRBV6-5	TRBD1
TGTGCCAGCTCACCCCCCTCCCAGATCTCTGGAAACACCATATATTTT	CASSPPSQISGNTIYF	16	few	TRBJ1-3	TRBV18	NA
TGTGCCAGTAGTAGTTTCTGGGAGGGTGAGACCCAGTACTTC	CASSSFWEGETQYF	14	once	TRBJ2-5	TRBV19	TRBD2
TGTGCCAGCAGTCCCTCGGGGGGGGCGCTTCGGCGAGAGCAGTTCTTC	CASSPSGGALRREQFF	16	NA	TRBJ2-1	TRBV6-2/TRBV6-3	TRBD2
TGTGCCAGCAGCTTCTGGCAGGGGTTATCTGGAAACACCATATATTTT	CASSFWQGLSGNTIYF	16	few	TRBJ1-3	TRBV5-8	NA
TGTGCCAGCAGTTTACTAAGTACAGGGCGCGATGAGCAGTTCTTC	CASSLLSTGRDEQFF	15	NA	TRBJ2-1	TRBV27	NA
TGTGCCAGCAGCCAACAGGGGGCGACCTATAATTCACCCCTCCACTTT	CASSQQGATYNSPLHF	16	few	TRBJ1-6	TRBV3-1/TRBV3-2	TRBD1
TGTGCCAGCAGCCCAGGGTCTAATTCACCCCTCCACTTT	CASSPGSNSPLHF	13	NA	TRBJ1-6	TRBV12-3/TRBV12-4	NA
TGTGCCAGCAGCGTACAGGGAACCTTCGGGGAGCTGTTTTTT	CASSVQGTFGELFF	14	NA	TRBJ2-2	TRBV7-9	NA
TGTGCCAGCAGCCTCAGACAGGGAGCCTACGAGCAGTACTTC	CASSLRQGAYEQYF	14	NA	TRBJ2-7	TRBV5-4	TRBD1
TGTGCCAGCAGCCCCGGACAGGGCGGCAATGGCTACACCTTC	CASSPGQGGNGYTF	14	once	TRBJ1-2	TRBV5-4	TRBD1
TGTGCCACCAGCAGAGATAACAGTAATTCACCCCTCCACTTT	CATSRDNSNSPLHF	14	NA	TRBJ1-6	TRBV15	NA
TGTGCCAGCCGAAAAATGACAGGCGGGACCGGGGAGCTGTTTTTT	CASRKMTGGTGELFF	15	NA	TRBJ2-2	TRBV18	NA
TGTGCCAGCACAATGACTCCTAACTACGAGCAGTACTTC	CASTMTPNYEQYF	13	NA	TRBJ2-7	TRBV2	NA
TGTGCCAGCAGCCCCCGGACAGCTAACTATGGCTACACCTTC	CASSPRTANYGYTF	14	NA	TRBJ1-2	TRBV13	NA
TGTGCCAGCAGCTTTCAGACAGCAGGCCGAAACACCATATATTTT	CASSFQTAGRNTIYF	15	NA	TRBJ1-3	TRBV7-2	NA
TGTGCCACCCGGGGGAACGGGGTCAACAATGAGCAGTTCTTC	CATRGNGVNNEQFF	14	NA	TRBJ2-1	TRBV5-4	NA
TGTGCCAGCAGCTTGGGGAGATTCGATCAGCCCCAGCATTTT	CASSLGRFDQPQHF	14	NA	TRBJ1-5	TRBV5-6	NA
TGTGCCAGCAGCCTAGCCCCATGGTACAGCCCGAATGAAAAACTGTTTTTT	CASSLAPWYSPNEKLFF	17	once	TRBJ1-4	TRBV7-9	NA
TGTGCCAGCAGCTTTCCAGACAGGGGAACTGAAGCTTTCTTT	CASSFPDRGTEAFF	14	NA	TRBJ1-1	TRBV7-9	TRBD1
TGCGCCAGCAGCTTTGCGGGCCCGAACACCGGGGAGCTGTTTTTT	CASSFAGPNTGELFF	15	NA	TRBJ2-2	TRBV5-1	NA